This T cell receptor beta chain derives from a study of shared clonotypes between healthy human individuals. Findings and caveats of the study: Researchers found naive subsets generally carried larger estimated richness than memory subsets.

CD45RO-negative CD8 cells positively selected for CCR7 made up the naive population, which excluded terminally differentiated effector memory CD45RA+ cells. Germline V lookup: CDR1 MNHEY, CDR2 SMNVEV (reference sequence). Trimming removed 6 bases at V and 0 bases at J, with 11 bases between. The CDR3 consists of 14 residues. TCRdb's table, derived via immunoSEQ multiplex PCR, lists solely in-frame clones and lacks some. The table has approximately 2,200,000 clones, just over 90% seen once. In regard to this clone: Its antigen is not identified.

The TCR originated in a man in his late teens or twenties in good health. Some clones in this sample may be carry-over from other donors' samples. The material sequenced was naive CD8+ T cells from PBMCs. This chain uses TRBV27 with TRBJ1-1; D gene uncertain. CDR3 in amino acids: CASSPSTMNTEAFF. The CDR3 DNA reads as TGTGCCAGCAGCCCGAGTACGATGAACACTGAAGCTTTCTTT.